Detailed here is one T cell receptor (beta chain). What it binds is unknown. Amplification used 60 Vbeta primers and 13 Jbeta primers. Sequencing was performed with immunoSEQ multiplex PCR; in TCRdb, only in-frame clones are kept and a portion is missing. The table lists roughly 100,000 clones, 76% of them singletons, with about a tenth in the top ten. The sample comes from a study of cytomegalovirus exposure and HLA in healthy donors. General study points: According to the study, 160 or so TCR beta chains were cytomegalovirus-associated.

The V end lost 6 bases, the J end lost 1 base, and 10 bases lay between the germline ends. The V gene's germline CDR1 is LNHNV and CDR2 YYDKDF (reference sequence). The CDR3 covers 14 residues. V usage is TRBV15 and J usage is TRBJ1-5; D not resolved. Sequencing was carried out using PBMCs. This TCR came from a woman younger than 30 in good health and CMV-seropositive. The CDR3 DNA reads as TGTGCCACCAGGGTCGACAAGAGCAATCAGCCCCAGCATTTT. Protein: CATRVDKSNQPQHF.